This is a list of T cell receptor beta chains from one sample in a study of shared clonotypes between healthy human individuals. TCRdb keeps only in-frame clones here, not all; method: immunoSEQ multiplex PCR. The table has about 590,000 clones, around 95% seen once. Input material: naive CD8+ T cells sorted from blood. The receptors originated from a woman aged 30 to 39 in good health. The CDR3 runs from the conserved cysteine through the conserved F or W. A D gene is named only where the DNA matches it firmly. Where a row states a size, it is once, few, many or the class of an expanded clone; other rows omit it.

TRBD1	TRBV4-1	.	TRBJ1-3	CASSQLTGAIVDTIYF	TGCGCCAGCAGCCAACTGACAGGGGCTATAGTGGACACCATATATTTT
TRBD1	TRBV7-3	.	TRBJ2-1	CASSLSWTGWNEQFF	TGTGCCAGCAGCTTATCCTGGACAGGGTGGAATGAGCAGTTCTTC
TRBD1	TRBV7-8	.	TRBJ2-5	CASSFWTGMQETQYF	TGTGCCAGCAGCTTCTGGACAGGGATGCAAGAGACCCAGTACTTC
.	TRBV7-8	.	TRBJ2-1	CASSLYRGDEQFF	TGTGCCAGCAGCTTATATCGGGGAGATGAGCAGTTCTTC
.	TRBV6-5	once	TRBJ2-7	CASSYAGTNEQYF	TGTGCCAGCAGTTACGCTGGGACAAACGAGCAGTACTTC
TRBD1	TRBV29-1	.	TRBJ1-2	CSVWDSLETDNYGYTF	TGCAGCGTGTGGGACAGCCTAGAAACTGATAACTATGGCTACACCTTC
.	TRBV9	.	TRBJ2-4	CASSVGTLPRDIQYF	TGTGCCAGCAGCGTAGGAACATTACCTCGGGACATTCAGTACTTC
.	TRBV19	.	TRBJ1-1	CASSIGRDTGTEAFF	TGTGCCAGTAGTATAGGGCGGGACACGGGCACTGAAGCTTTCTTT
.	TRBV7-9	.	TRBJ1-4	CASSLVEKLFF	TGTGCCAGCAGCTTAGTGGAGAAACTGTTTTTT
TRBD2	TRBV9	.	TRBJ2-1	CASSGAGVAYNEQFF	TGTGCCAGCAGCGGAGCGGGAGTGGCCTACAATGAGCAGTTCTTC
.	TRBV28	.	TRBJ2-7	CASSLTRDEQYF	TGTGCCAGCAGTTTAACCCGGGACGAGCAGTACTTC
TRBD2	TRBV27	.	TRBJ2-2	CASSFSSGEGTGELFF	TGTGCCAGCAGTTTTTCGTCTGGGGAGGGCACCGGGGAGCTGTTTTTT
.	TRBV11-2	.	TRBJ2-7	CASSLQTSYEQYF	TGTGCCAGCAGCTTACAGACCTCCTACGAGCAGTACTTC
TRBD2	TRBV28	.	TRBJ2-7	CASSALAGGPYEQYF	TGTGCCAGCAGTGCGTTAGCGGGAGGGCCCTACGAGCAGTACTTC
.	TRBV5-1	.	TRBJ1-2	CASSLEADSYYGYTF	TGCGCCAGCAGCTTGGAGGCAGACTCTTACTATGGCTACACCTTC
.	TRBV29-1	.	TRBJ1-1	CRGGGAMDTEAFF	TGCAGGGGGGGAGGGGCGATGGACACTGAAGCTTTCTTT
.	TRBV7-2	.	TRBJ2-2	CASSLALVAGYVGELFF	TGTGCCAGCAGCTTAGCGCTAGTGGCGGGATATGTCGGGGAGCTGTTTTTT
.	TRBV9	once	TRBJ2-1	CASSTARSSYNEQFF	TGTGCCAGCAGCACCGCCCGAAGCTCCTACAATGAGCAGTTCTTC
TRBD1	TRBV6-5	.	TRBJ2-2	CASRQGASGGELFF	TGTGCCAGCAGACAGGGGGCGTCGGGCGGGGAGCTGTTTTTT
.	TRBV7-9	.	TRBJ1-4	CASSHTSSMAGGEKLFF	TGTGCCAGCAGCCACACGTCGAGTATGGCCGGAGGGGAAAAACTGTTTTTT
.	TRBV28	.	TRBJ1-1	CASSIPLGGTEAFF	TGTGCCAGCAGTATACCTTTGGGGGGCACTGAAGCTTTCTTT
TRBD2	TRBV5-1	.	TRBJ2-7	CASSLPSGTYEQYF	TGCGCCAGCAGCTTGCCTAGCGGGACCTACGAGCAGTACTTC
.	TRBV10-3	.	TRBJ2-7	CAISQDYEQYF	TGTGCCATCAGCCAGGACTACGAGCAGTACTTC
TRBD1	TRBV5-5	.	TRBJ1-1	CASSWGQGAFF	TGTGCCAGCAGCTGGGGACAGGGGGCTTTCTTT
.	TRBV4-1	.	TRBJ2-1	CASRVRYSYNEQFF	TGCGCCAGCAGGGTGAGATACTCCTACAATGAGCAGTTCTTC
TRBD2	TRBV28	.	TRBJ2-5	CASRSGLAGVGLETQYF	TGTGCCAGCAGATCGGGACTAGCGGGAGTCGGGTTGGAGACCCAGTACTTC
.	TRBV15	.	TRBJ1-1	CATSRVLVSRPEAFF	TGTGCCACCAGCAGAGTTCTGGTCAGTCGACCTGAAGCTTTCTTT
TRBD2	TRBV28	.	TRBJ2-1	CASSSPGLAGDEQFF	TGTGCCAGCAGTTCCCCGGGACTAGCGGGAGATGAGCAGTTCTTC
.	TRBV28	.	TRBJ2-7	CASSLGVGYEQYF	TGTGCCAGCAGTTTGGGGGTAGGTTACGAGCAGTACTTC
TRBD2	TRBV11-2	once	TRBJ2-7	CASSLVGLAGGEYEQYF	TGTGCCAGCAGCTTGGTCGGACTAGCGGGAGGGGAATACGAGCAGTACTTC
.	TRBV9	.	TRBJ2-1	CASTYHPGPGFNEQFF	TGTGCCAGCACCTACCATCCGGGACCCGGGTTCAATGAGCAGTTCTTC
.	TRBV5-4	.	TRBJ2-3	CASSSMDTQYF	TGTGCCAGCAGCTCAATGGATACGCAGTATTTT
.	TRBV7-9	.	TRBJ2-5	CASSLALGGEGETQYF	TGTGCCAGCAGCTTAGCGCTTGGCGGGGAAGGGGAGACCCAGTACTTC
.	TRBV5-4	.	TRBJ2-2	CASSLLQNTGELFF	TGTGCCAGCAGCTTGTTACAGAACACCGGGGAGCTGTTTTTT
.	TRBV6-1	.	TRBJ1-4	CASSQPGPEGEKLFF	TGTGCCAGCAGCCAACCGGGACCCGAGGGGGAAAAACTGTTTTTT
TRBD2	TRBV4-2	.	TRBJ2-7	CASSQERTSGSFGYEQYF	TGTGCCAGCAGCCAAGAGCGGACTAGCGGGAGCTTCGGCTACGAGCAGTACTTC
.	TRBV7-6	.	TRBJ2-1	CASSLGVRILSYNEQFF	TGTGCCAGCAGCTTAGGCGTGCGGATTCTCTCCTACAATGAGCAGTTCTTC
.	TRBV13	few	TRBJ1-1	CASIGEGAEAFF	TGTGCCAGCATTGGGGAAGGGGCTGAAGCTTTCTTT
TRBD2	TRBV27	.	TRBJ2-1	CACGDLGGYNEQFF	TGTGCCTGCGGGGATTTGGGAGGGTACAATGAGCAGTTCTTC
.	TRBV9	.	TRBJ2-1	CASSVMGSPPYNEQFF	TGTGCCAGCAGCGTAATGGGGAGTCCCCCCTACAATGAGCAGTTCTTC
.	TRBV7-9	.	TRBJ2-1	CASSVGFEQFF	TGTGCCAGCAGCGTCGGTTTTGAGCAGTTCTTC